The clone carrying this T cell receptor (beta chain) showed up just a few times. The data derive from a study of blood T cell repertoires in COVID-19. The method was immunoSEQ multiplex PCR; TCRdb's version includes in-frame clones alone and lacks a portion of them. The data contain a few hundred thousand clones, about 88% of them singletons. Trimming took 1 base from V and 8 from J; bases not matched to a gene: 8. This CDR3 is built from 14 residues. Germline CDR1 SQVTM, CDR2 ANQGSEA. The TCR originated in a woman aged 18-29 years who had been exposed to COVID-19. The gene calls are TRBV29-1 and TRBJ1-2; 9 bases match TRBD1. Sequencing was performed on PBMCs or T cells enriched from blood (not recorded which). CDR3 nucleotides: TGCAGCGTTGAAGGGGGACAGGGAGTCCTGGGCTACACCTTC. Amino acids: CSVEGGQGVLGYTF.